Listed below are T cell receptor beta chains from one sample, sequenced in a study of CD8+CD57+ T cells in acquired aplastic anemia. TCRdb re-derived calls from the reads in MiXCR, one entry per CDR3 protein. This table has fewer than 200,000 distinct CDR3 sequences, about three fifths appearing once. Sequencing input: sorted CD4+, CD8+, or CD8+CD57+ T cells (not recorded which) from PBMCs. These receptors all stem from a human donor in good health. The CDR3 runs from the conserved cysteine through the conserved F or W.

j_call	v_call	cdr3_length	cdr3_aa
TRBJ1-1	TRBV20-1	13	CSARVGGGTEAFF
TRBJ2-5	TRBV7-8	17	CASSSGLAGRAGETQYF
TRBJ1-1	TRBV20-1	13	CSGKSGRNTEAFF
TRBJ1-1	TRBV7-9	16	CASSLGWGGRGTEAFF
TRBJ1-2	TRBV7-6	13	CASSLVYVDGYTF
TRBJ2-1	TRBV7-6	16	CASSLIAGVMNNEQFF
TRBJ2-5	TRBV11-3	14	CASSYAGYNETQYF
TRBJ2-5	TRBV5-5	13	CASSPFLRETQYF
TRBJ2-7	TRBV24-1	14	CATSLGLAPYGQYF
TRBJ2-2	TRBV4-1	18	CASSQGFAREAGTGELFF
TRBJ2-3	TRBV12-3/TRBV12-4	16	CASRPAGHLRGDTQYF